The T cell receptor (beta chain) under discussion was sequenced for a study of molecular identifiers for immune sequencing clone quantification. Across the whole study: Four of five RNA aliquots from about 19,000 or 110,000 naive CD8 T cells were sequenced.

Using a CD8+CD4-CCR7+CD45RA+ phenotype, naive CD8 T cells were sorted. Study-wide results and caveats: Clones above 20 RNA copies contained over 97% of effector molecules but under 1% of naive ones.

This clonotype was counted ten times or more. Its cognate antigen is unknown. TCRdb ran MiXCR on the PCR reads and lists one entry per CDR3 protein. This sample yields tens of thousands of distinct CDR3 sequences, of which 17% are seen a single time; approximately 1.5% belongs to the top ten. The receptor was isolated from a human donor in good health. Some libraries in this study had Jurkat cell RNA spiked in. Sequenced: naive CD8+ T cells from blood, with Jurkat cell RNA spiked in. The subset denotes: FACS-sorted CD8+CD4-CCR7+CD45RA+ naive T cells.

CDR3 bases: TGTGCCAGTAGCACGTCTTCCTACGAGCAGTACTTC. This sequence encodes CASSTSSYEQYF. The chain recombines TRBV19 with TRBJ2-7; D not certain. The CDR3 spans 12 residues. Germline CDR1 LNHDA, CDR2 SQIVND (reference sequence). Trimming shortened V by 6 bases and J by 1 base, and 7 bases separated the two germline ends.